Below, 27 T cell receptor beta chains from the same sample are listed, as sequenced in a study of T cells in Graves' hyperthyroidism and ophthalmopathy. Authors of the study amplified TCR beta CDR3 regions from RNA transcripts. Primed by the HTBI set, a first-round RT-PCR was run on the TCR CDR3. TCRdb analysed the multiplex PCR reads with MiXCR anew, one entry per CDR3 protein. The profile shows about 270,000 distinct CDR3 sequences, approximately 21% of them singletons. Sequencing was performed on blood. The source is a man aged 25 to 40 with Graves' ophthalmopathy.

This clonotype was picked up many times. The V call is TRBV5-6, the J call TRBJ1-1, with 8 bases identical to TRBD1. The CDR3 sequence is 14 residues long. V was clipped by 4 bases and J by 4 bases; unmatched bases: 6. The V gene's germline CDR1 is SGHDT and CDR2 YYEEEE. The CDR3, as DNA: TGTGCCAGCAGCCAGGGGGCTGTAGGCACTGAAGCTTTCTTT. Its translation: CASSQGAVGTEAFF.

The rearrangement uses TRBV7-8 and TRBJ2-7; TRBD2 matches 7 bases. Germline CDR1 SGHVS, CDR2 FQNEAQ. CDR3 length: 15 amino acids. V dropped 5 bases and J dropped 6; count of bases not matched to a gene: 13. The CDR3 reads CASSPGLGLHGEQYF. CDR3 coding DNA: TGTGCCAGCAGCCCAGGACTAGGACTTCACGGCGAGCAGTACTTC.

This clonotype was counted between two and nine times. The rearrangement uses TRBV3-1 and TRBJ2-1; no reliable D call. The CDR3 is made up of 18 amino acids. Trimming removed 1 base from V and 6 bases from J, with 22 bases in between. Germline V gives CDR1 LGHDT, CDR2 YNNKEL (reference sequence). CDR3 DNA sequence: TGTGCCAGCAGCCAAGTTAACTATTTAGTCCCCTCCCCCAATGAGCAGTTCTTC. Translated, it gives CASSQVNYLVPSPNEQFF.

With respect to this clonotype: Germline is not matched at one junction end, which may reflect a read error. The chain uses TRBV3-1 and TRBJ2-2; unclear D gene. The CDR3 loop spans 12 amino acids. Germline CDR1 reads LGHDT; CDR2 reads YNNKEL (reference sequence). This chain's CDR3 is CACSPLGGELFF. CDR3 bases: TGTGCCTGCAGCCCCCTCGGAGGGGAGCTGTTTTTT.

This clonotype was seen a few times. The rearrangement links TRBV7-9 to TRBJ2-1, with 10 bases lining up with TRBD1. The germline V gene encodes CDR1 SEHNR and CDR2 FQNEAQ (reference sequence). The CDR3 covers 14 residues. Trimming at V came to 5 bases and at J to 7 bases, leaving 5 bases not matched to a gene. Written as DNA, the CDR3 is TGTGCCAGCAGCGACCGGGACAGGGGTAATGAGCAGTTCTTC. It codes for CASSDRDRGNEQFF.

The table lists this clonotype with a few counts. V and J are TRBV2 and TRBJ1-3; TRBD1 agrees at 9 bases. V gave up 7 bases and J gave up 7 bases; unmatched junction bases: 8. The CDR3 runs to 14 residues. CDR1 SNHLY and CDR2 FYNNEI come from the germline V gene. The CDR3: CASTRDREANTIYF. The DNA for the CDR3 is TGTGCCAGCACTCGGGACAGGGAGGCCAACACCATATATTTT.

The rearrangement links TRBV7-9 to TRBJ2-7; no firm D call. The CDR3 spans 13 residues. From germline, CDR1 is SEHNR and CDR2 FQNEAQ (reference sequence). V lost 2 bases to trimming and J lost 7 bases, with 12 bases between them. The DNA of the CDR3 is TGTGCCAGCAGCTTATCAGATTCGTCGGAGCAGTACTTC. It encodes CASSLSDSSEQYF.

V gene TRBV12-3 or TRBV12-4 combines with J gene TRBJ2-2; 7 bases are shared with TRBD2. J gave up 3 bases and V 10 bases, and 11 bases lay outside the gene matches. The CDR3 runs to 15 residues. The DNA of the CDR3 is TGTGCCACTCTTAAGGGCGGGAGTTACACCGGGGAGCTGTTTTTT. Its protein is CATLKGGSYTGELFF.

Notes on this clonotype: The CDR3 does not close with the conserved phenylalanine or tryptophan, likely indicating a read error. The gene calls are TRBV28 and TRBJ2-7; 9 nucleotides match TRBD1. Germline CDR1 reads MDHEN; CDR2 reads SYDVKM. The CDR3 is 15 amino acids. V lost 3 bases and J lost 5; bases outside the gene matches: 8. The CDR3 loop is CASSLGDRVVHEQYL. CDR3 nucleotides: TGTGCCAGCAGTTTGGGGGACAGGGTGGTCCACGAGCAGTACCTC.

At least ten counts were recorded for this clonotype. V and J are TRBV28 and TRBJ2-3, with 9 bases identical to TRBD2. After removal of 6 bases from V and 5 bases from J, the junction contained 9 bases not matched to a gene. This CDR3 has 15 residues. CDR1 is MDHEN, CDR2 SYDVKM, per germline. CDR3 in amino acids: CASSLAGVRVDTQYF. CDR3 DNA sequence: TGTGCCAGCAGCTTAGCGGGAGTTCGCGTAGATACGCAGTATTTT. Using reference TRBV28 and TRBJ2-3 for the parts outside the CDR3, the full variable domain is DVKVTQSSRYLVKRTGEKVFLECVQDMDHENMFWYRQDPGLGLRLIYFSYDVKMKEKGDIPEGYSVSREKKERFSLILESASTNQTSMYLCASSLAGVRVDTQYFGPGTRLTVL.

With respect to this clonotype: A much larger clonotype is one base distant, so this may be a read error. The CDR3 ends on some other residue instead of the conserved phenylalanine or tryptophan, so this is likely a read error. The chain links TRBV20-1 to TRBJ2-3; D possibly matches TRBD1 or TRBD2 (6 bases each). Germline-derived CDR1 and CDR2 are DFQATT and SNEGSKA (reference sequence). Trimming cost V 6 bases and J 1 base, with 17 bases left between them. The CDR3 is 15 residues long. The CDR3 protein is CSAFDRGLGTDTQYL. CDR3 sequence (DNA): TGCAGTGCCTTTGATCGGGGGCTTGGCACAGATACGCAGTATCTT.

Only one count was recorded for this clonotype. CDR3 loop: CASSQALNNEQFF. DNA for the CDR3: TGTGCCAGCAGCCAAGCGTTAAACAATGAGCAGTTCTTC. The chain is built from TRBV3-1 and TRBJ2-1; D is ambiguous. Germline CDR1 is LGHDT and CDR2 is YNNKEL (reference sequence). This CDR3 is built from 13 residues. Trimming removed 1 base at V and 5 bases at J, with 6 bases between.

This clonotype turned up a few times. The gene calls are TRBV13 and TRBJ2-3; D not certain. This CDR3 is 13 amino acids long. Trimming stripped 4 bases from V and 2 bases from J, with 7 bases between. Germline V gene lookup returns CDR1 PRHDT and CDR2 FYEKMQ (reference sequence). CDR3 in DNA: TGTGCCAGCAGCTCAATAAACACAGATACGCAGTATTTT. Its protein is CASSSINTDTQYF.

This clonotype was detected only a few times. The chain couples TRBV7-6 to TRBJ1-3; no clear D. CDR1 is SGHVS and CDR2 is FNYEAQ in the germline V gene. CDR3 size: 14 residues. With 0 bases removed from V and 2 bases from J, the gap between germline ends came to 5 bases. This chain's CDR3 is CASSLAFPGNTIYF. The CDR3, as DNA: TGTGCCAGCAGCTTAGCATTCCCTGGAAACACCATATATTTT. The entire variable domain, with the rest obtained from reference TRBV7-6 and TRBJ1-3, is as follows: GAGVSQSPRYKVTKRGQDVALRCDPISGHVSLYWYRQALGQGPEFLTYFNYEAQQDKSGLPNDRFSAERPEGSISTLTIQRTEQRDSAMYRCASSLAFPGNTIYFGEGSWLTVV.

This clonotype was detected ten times or more. The chain recombines TRBV11-1 with TRBJ2-3; 9 bases line up with TRBD2. V dropped 5 bases and J dropped 0; count of bases not matched to a gene: 3. This CDR3 contains 15 residues. The germline CDR1 and CDR2 sequences are SGHAT and FQDESV (reference sequence). The CDR3 region is CASSIGLASTDTQYF. The CDR3, as DNA: TGTGCCAGCAGCATTGGACTAGCGAGCACAGATACGCAGTATTTT.

This clonotype was observed many times. This sequence joins TRBV6-5 and TRBJ2-1; 14 nucleotides align to TRBD2. CDR1 and CDR2 (germline): MNHEY, SVGAGI. The CDR3 is 19 residues long. With V trimmed by 0 bases and J by 4 bases, 8 bases remained unmatched. CDR3 sequence: CASSYSKGTSGSGYNEQFF. For the CDR3, the DNA is TGTGCCAGCAGTTACTCGAAAGGGACTAGCGGGAGTGGATACAATGAGCAGTTCTTC.

The rearrangement links TRBV12-3 or TRBV12-4 to TRBJ1-3; D may be TRBD1 (6 bases). Trimming took 6 bases from V and 0 from J, leaving 15 bases between them. The CDR3 has 16 residues. In DNA, the CDR3 is TGTGCCAGCAGATTGGACAGCCCAAACTCTGGAAACACCATATATTTT. This encodes CASRLDSPNSGNTIYF.

The chain recombines TRBV27 with TRBJ2-1; 7 bases match TRBD2. CDR1 is MNHEY, CDR2 SMNVEV, per germline (reference sequence). CDR3 length: 18 amino acids. V shed 6 bases and J 6 bases; nucleotides not matched to a gene: 20. CDR3 bases: TGTGCCAGCAGCCGGGGGACCCTCTGGCGGGAGAAGGGCAATGAGCAGTTCTTC. Translation: CASSRGTLWREKGNEQFF.

Many counts were recorded for this clonotype. The chain employs TRBV11-3 and TRBJ2-3; D unresolved. Trimming shortened V by 1 base and J by 2 bases, and 4 bases separated the two germline ends. The V gene's germline CDR1 is SGHNT and CDR2 YENEEA. The CDR3 totals 13 residues. The CDR3 region has the DNA TGTGCCAGCAGCTTAGTCAACACAGATACGCAGTATTTT. Its protein is CASSLVNTDTQYF. Supplemented by reference TRBV11-3 and TRBJ2-3, the full variable domain reads EAGVVQSPRYKIIEKKQPVAFWCNPISGHNTLYWYLQNLGQGPELLIRYENEEAVDDSQLPKDRFSAERLKGVDSTLKIQPAELGDSAVYLCASSLVNTDTQYFGPGTRLTVL.

The chain carries TRBV25-1 and TRBJ2-2, with D unclear. The CDR3 sequence is 15 residues long. V was shortened by 5 bases and J by 7 bases, with 17 bases between the two germline ends. Germline loops: CDR1 MGHDK, CDR2 SYGVNS. The CDR3 here is CASSSAGPHFGELFF. DNA for the CDR3: TGTGCCAGCAGTAGCGCTGGGCCGCACTTCGGGGAGCTGTTTTTT.

The chain combines TRBV7-3 with TRBJ2-1; TRBD2 is a possible D gene (5 bases). This CDR3 region has 15 residues. The ends were cut back, 5 bases at V and 2 bases at J, with 13 bases in the middle. Per the germline V gene, CDR1 is SGHTA and CDR2 is FQGTGA. CDR3 amino acids: CASSPRGYTYNEQFF. As DNA, the CDR3 is TGTGCCAGCAGCCCCCGAGGGTATACCTACAATGAGCAGTTCTTC.

V usage is TRBV9 and J usage is TRBJ2-1; 8 positions agree with TRBD2. CDR1 and CDR2 from the germline V gene are SGDLS and YYNGEE. The ends lost 0 bases at V and 9 bases at J; junction bases unmatched: 11. The CDR3 covers 16 residues. The CDR3 reads CASSVAGTSDYGEQFF. CDR3 coding DNA: TGTGCCAGCAGCGTAGCCGGGACTAGTGATTACGGTGAGCAGTTCTTC.

This clonotype was recorded only once. The chain has TRBV18 and TRBJ2-3; D is possibly TRBD2 (6 bases). Looked up from germline, CDR1 is KGHSH and CDR2 is LQKENI. This CDR3 is 14 amino acids long. Trimming removed 6 bases at V and 5 bases at J, with 15 bases between. The CDR3 is CASSRDAREDTQYF. The CDR3 DNA reads TGTGCCAGCTCGCGGGATGCTAGGGAAGATACGCAGTATTTT.

The table lists this clonotype with a few counts. The chain employs TRBV12-3 or TRBV12-4 and TRBJ2-7; 11 bases fit TRBD2. This CDR3 has 15 residues. V gave up 5 bases and J gave up 3 bases; unmatched junction bases: 6. The CDR3 protein is CASSKTSGSRYEQYF. The CDR3, as DNA: TGTGCCAGCAGTAAAACTAGCGGGAGTCGCTACGAGCAGTACTTC.

This clonotype was detected only a few times. The rearrangement uses TRBV11-3 and TRBJ2-2, with D unresolved. This CDR3 is 14 amino acids long. Germline loops: CDR1 SGHNT, CDR2 YENEEA. The V end lost 0 bases, the J end lost 4 bases, and 6 bases lay between the germline ends. As DNA, the CDR3 is TGTGCCAGCAGCTTAGACGTTTTCACCGGGGAGCTGTTTTTT. This gives the protein CASSLDVFTGELFF.

V usage is TRBV11-3 and J usage is TRBJ2-1; TRBD2 is a possible D gene (6 bases). Germline values: CDR1 SGHNT, CDR2 YENEEA. Trimming cost V 3 bases and J 6 bases, with 15 bases left between them. This CDR3 has 15 amino acids. Here the CDR3 reads CASSLVAGITNEQFF. The CDR3 DNA reads TGTGCCAGCAGCTTGGTGGCGGGGATCACCAATGAGCAGTTCTTC.

There are many counts of this clonotype. This rearrangement joins TRBV2 to TRBJ2-1, with TRBD2 as a possible D gene (5 bases). The germline V gene has CDR1 SNHLY and CDR2 FYNNEI. The length of the CDR3 is 14 residues. V dropped 4 bases and J dropped 4 bases, with 11 bases sitting between them. The CDR3, as DNA: TGTGCCAGCAGTGCGTGGGAGCATTACAATGAGCAGTTCTTC. It is translated as CASSAWEHYNEQFF.